This TCR beta chain is from a study of blood T cell repertoires in COVID-19. The overall study: In each case, the material was cDNA or gDNA derived from T cells, B-cell-depleted T cells, or PBMCs.

CDR3 size: 15 residues. Germline V CDR1 and CDR2: SGHRS, YFSETQ. V was cut by 2 bases and J by 4 bases, with 16 bases left in between. This table comes from immunoSEQ multiplex PCR, and its TCRdb copy is limited to in-frame clones, with some not included. This table holds tens of thousands of clones, around 87% found once. The chain uses TRBV5-1 and TRBJ2-7; TRBD1 is a possible D gene (6 bases). This clonotype originated in a woman of 80 years or more with acute or convalescent COVID-19. Source material: peripheral blood. The CDR3 protein is CASSFGQGRWYEQYF. The CDR3 DNA follows: TGCGCCAGCAGCTTCGGGCAGGGGCGTTGGTACGAGCAGTACTTC. The variable domain in full, completed from reference TRBV5-1 and TRBJ2-7, reads KAGVTQTPRYLIKTRGQQVTLSCSPISGHRSVSWYQQTPGQGLQFLFEYFSETQRNKGNFPGRFSGRQFSNSRSEMNVSTLELGDSALYLCASSFGQGRWYEQYFGPGTRLTVT.